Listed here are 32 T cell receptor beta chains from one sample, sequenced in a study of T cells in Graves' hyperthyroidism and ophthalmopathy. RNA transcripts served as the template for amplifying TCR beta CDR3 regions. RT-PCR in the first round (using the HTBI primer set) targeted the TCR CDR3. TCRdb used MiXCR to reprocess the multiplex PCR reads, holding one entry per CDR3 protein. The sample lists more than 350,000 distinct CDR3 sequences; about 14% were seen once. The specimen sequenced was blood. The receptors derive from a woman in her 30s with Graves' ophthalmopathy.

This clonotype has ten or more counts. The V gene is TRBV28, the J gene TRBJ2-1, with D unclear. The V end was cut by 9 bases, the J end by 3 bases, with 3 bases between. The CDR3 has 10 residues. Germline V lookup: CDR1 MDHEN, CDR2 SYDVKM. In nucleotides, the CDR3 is TGTGCCAGAATCTACAATGAGCAGTTCTTC. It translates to CARIYNEQFF.

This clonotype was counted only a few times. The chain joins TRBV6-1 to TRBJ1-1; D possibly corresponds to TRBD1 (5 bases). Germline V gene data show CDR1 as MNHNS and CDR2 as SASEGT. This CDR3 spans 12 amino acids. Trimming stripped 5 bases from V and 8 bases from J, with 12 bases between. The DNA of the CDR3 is TGTGCCAGCAGTCCCTCCTACAGGGAAGCTTTCTTT. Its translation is CASSPSYREAFF.

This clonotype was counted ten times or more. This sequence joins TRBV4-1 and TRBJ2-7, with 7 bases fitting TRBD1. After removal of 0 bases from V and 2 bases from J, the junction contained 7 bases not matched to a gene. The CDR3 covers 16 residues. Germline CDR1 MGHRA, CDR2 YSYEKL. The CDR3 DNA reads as TGCGCCAGCAGCCAAGATCCGACAGGGAAAGCCTACGAGCAGTACTTC. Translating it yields CASSQDPTGKAYEQYF.

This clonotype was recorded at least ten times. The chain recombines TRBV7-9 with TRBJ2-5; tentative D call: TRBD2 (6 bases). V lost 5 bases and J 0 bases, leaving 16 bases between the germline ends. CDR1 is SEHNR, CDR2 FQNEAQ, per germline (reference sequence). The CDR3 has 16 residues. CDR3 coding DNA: TGTGCCAGCAGCACGTCGGAGGGAGTGTACCAAGAGACCCAGTACTTC. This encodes CASSTSEGVYQETQYF.

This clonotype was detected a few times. In DNA form, the CDR3 reads TGTGCCAGCACCGTGGGGGCTCCCCTCAATCAGCCCCAGCATTTT. Protein: CASTVGAPLNQPQHF. The chain couples TRBV12-3 or TRBV12-4 to TRBJ1-5; possible D gene TRBD1, 6 bases. V dropped 7 bases and J dropped 3 bases, with 16 bases sitting between them. This CDR3 spans 15 amino acids.

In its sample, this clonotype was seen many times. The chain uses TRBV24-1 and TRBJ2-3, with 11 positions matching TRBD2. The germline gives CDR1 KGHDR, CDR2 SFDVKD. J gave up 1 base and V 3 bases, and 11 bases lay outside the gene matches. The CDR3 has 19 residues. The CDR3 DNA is TGTGCCACCAGTGATCCCAAGGAGGTAGCGGGGGGGGGCACAGATACGCAGTATTTT. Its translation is CATSDPKEVAGGGTDTQYF.

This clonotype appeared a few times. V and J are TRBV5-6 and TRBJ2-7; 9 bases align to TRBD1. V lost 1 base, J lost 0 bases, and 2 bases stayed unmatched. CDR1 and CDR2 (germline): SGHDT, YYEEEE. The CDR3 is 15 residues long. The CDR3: CASSLRDRVSYEQYF. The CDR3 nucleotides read TGTGCCAGCAGCTTGCGGGACAGGGTCTCCTACGAGCAGTACTTC.

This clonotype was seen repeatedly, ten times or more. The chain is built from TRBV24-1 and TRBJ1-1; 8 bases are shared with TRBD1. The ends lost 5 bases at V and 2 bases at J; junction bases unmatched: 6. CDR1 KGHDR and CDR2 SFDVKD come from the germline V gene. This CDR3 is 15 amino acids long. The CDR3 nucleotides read TGTGCCACCAGTGGGGCAGGGGGCCATAACACTGAAGCTTTCTTT. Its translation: CATSGAGGHNTEAFF.

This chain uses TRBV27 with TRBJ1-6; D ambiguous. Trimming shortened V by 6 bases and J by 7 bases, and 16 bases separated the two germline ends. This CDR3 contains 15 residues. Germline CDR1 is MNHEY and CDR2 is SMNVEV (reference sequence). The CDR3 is CASSLRSGLNSPLHF. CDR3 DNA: TGTGCCAGCAGCTTACGGTCAGGTCTGAATTCACCCCTCCACTTT.

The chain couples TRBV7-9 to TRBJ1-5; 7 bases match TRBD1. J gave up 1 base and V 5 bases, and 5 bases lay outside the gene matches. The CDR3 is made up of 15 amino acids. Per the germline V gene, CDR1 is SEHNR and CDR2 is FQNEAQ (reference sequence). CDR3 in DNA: TGTGCCAGCAGCCGAGGGACAGAGAGCAATCAGCCCCAGCATTTT. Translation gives CASSRGTESNQPQHF.

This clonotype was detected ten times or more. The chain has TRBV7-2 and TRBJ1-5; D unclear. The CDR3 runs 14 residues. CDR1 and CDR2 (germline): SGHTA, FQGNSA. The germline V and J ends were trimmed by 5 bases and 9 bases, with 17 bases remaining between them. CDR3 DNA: TGTGCCAGCAGCCCCGGCCAGGTTGCGGGGCCCCAGCATTTT. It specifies CASSPGQVAGPQHF. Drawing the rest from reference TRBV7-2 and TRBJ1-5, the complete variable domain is GAGVSQSPSNKVTEKGKDVELRCDPISGHTALYWYRQSLGQGLEFLIYFQGNSAPDKSGLPSDRFSAERTGGSVSTLTIQRTQQEDSAVYLCASSPGQVAGPQHFGDGTRLSIL.

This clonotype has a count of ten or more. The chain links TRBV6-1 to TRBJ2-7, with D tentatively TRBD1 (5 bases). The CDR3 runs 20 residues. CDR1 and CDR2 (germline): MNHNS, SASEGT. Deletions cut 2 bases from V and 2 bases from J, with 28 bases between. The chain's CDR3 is CASSENIQSAVAGFTYEQYF. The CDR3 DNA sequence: TGTGCCAGCAGTGAAAATATTCAGTCGGCGGTGGCAGGGTTTACCTACGAGCAGTACTTC.

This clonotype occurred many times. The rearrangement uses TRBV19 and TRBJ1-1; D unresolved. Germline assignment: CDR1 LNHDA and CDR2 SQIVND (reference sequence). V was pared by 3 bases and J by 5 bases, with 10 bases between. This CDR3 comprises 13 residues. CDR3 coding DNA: TGTGCCAGTAGTATCCTTGCTGGAACTGAAGCTTTCTTT. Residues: CASSILAGTEAFF.

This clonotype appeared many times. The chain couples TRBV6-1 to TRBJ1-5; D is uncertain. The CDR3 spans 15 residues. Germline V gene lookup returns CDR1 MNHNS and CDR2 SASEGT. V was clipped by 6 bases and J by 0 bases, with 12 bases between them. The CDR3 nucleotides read TGTGCCAGCAGACTACAATTGATTAGCAATCAGCCCCAGCATTTT. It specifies CASRLQLISNQPQHF.

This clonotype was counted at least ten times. The CDR3 bases are TGTGCCACCAGCAGGGACCTTGGGGAGCAGTACTTC. It encodes CATSRDLGEQYF. This chain links TRBV15 with TRBJ2-7; D is unclear. V dropped 3 bases and J dropped 7 bases, with 10 bases sitting between them. The CDR3 covers 12 residues. Germline V CDR1 and CDR2: LNHNV, YYDKDF (reference sequence).

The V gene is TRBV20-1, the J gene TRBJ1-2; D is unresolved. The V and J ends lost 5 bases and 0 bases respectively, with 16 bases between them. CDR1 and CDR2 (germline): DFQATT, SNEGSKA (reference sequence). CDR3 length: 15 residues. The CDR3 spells CSARTRVLANYGYTF. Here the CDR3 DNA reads TGCAGTGCTCGGACCCGGGTCTTAGCTAACTATGGCTACACCTTC.

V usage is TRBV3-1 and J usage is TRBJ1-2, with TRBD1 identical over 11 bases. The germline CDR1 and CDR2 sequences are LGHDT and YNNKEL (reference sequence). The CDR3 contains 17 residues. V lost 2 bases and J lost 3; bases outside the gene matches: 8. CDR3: CASSQYGTGGGDYGYTF. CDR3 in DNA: TGTGCCAGCAGCCAATACGGGACAGGGGGGGGAGACTATGGCTACACCTTC.

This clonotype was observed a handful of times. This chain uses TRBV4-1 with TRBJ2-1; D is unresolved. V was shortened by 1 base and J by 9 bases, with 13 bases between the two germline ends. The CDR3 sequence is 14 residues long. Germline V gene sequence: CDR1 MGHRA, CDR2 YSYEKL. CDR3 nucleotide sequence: TGCGCCAGCAGCCAAGTAGTTATAACGGCTGAGCAGTTCTTC. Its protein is CASSQVVITAEQFF.

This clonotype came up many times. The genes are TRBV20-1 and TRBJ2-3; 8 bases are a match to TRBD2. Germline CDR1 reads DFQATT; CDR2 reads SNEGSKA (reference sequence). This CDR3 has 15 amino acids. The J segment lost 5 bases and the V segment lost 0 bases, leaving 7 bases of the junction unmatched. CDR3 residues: CSARDRGTRLDTQYF. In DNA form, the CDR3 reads TGCAGTGCTAGAGATCGCGGGACTAGGTTAGATACGCAGTATTTT.

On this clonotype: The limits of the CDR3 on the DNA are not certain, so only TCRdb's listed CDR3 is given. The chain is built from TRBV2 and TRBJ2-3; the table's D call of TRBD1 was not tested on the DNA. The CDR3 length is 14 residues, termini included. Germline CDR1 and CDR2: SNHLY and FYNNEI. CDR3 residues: CASILAGGTDTQYF.

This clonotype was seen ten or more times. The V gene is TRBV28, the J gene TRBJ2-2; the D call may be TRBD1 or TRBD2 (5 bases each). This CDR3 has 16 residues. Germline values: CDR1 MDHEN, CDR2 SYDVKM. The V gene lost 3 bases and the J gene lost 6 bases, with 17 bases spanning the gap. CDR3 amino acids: CASSLKGAGIAGELFF. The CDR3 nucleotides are TGTGCCAGCAGTTTGAAAGGGGCGGGTATCGCCGGGGAGCTGTTTTTT.

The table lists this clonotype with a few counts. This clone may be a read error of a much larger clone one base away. In nucleotides, the CDR3 is TGTGCCGGCAGCCAAGAGGGGGCCGGCTACACCTTC. It is translated as CAGSQEGAGYTF. This chain uses TRBV3-1 with TRBJ1-2, with 7 nucleotides matching TRBD1. Germline V lookup: CDR1 LGHDT, CDR2 YNNKEL (reference sequence). The CDR3 is made up of 12 amino acids.

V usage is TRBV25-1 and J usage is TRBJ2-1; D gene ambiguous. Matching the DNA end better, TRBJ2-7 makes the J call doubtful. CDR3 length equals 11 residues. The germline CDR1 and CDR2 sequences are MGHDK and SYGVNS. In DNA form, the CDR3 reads TGTGCCAGCAGTCCTGGCAATGAGCAGTACTTC. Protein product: CASSPGNEQYF.

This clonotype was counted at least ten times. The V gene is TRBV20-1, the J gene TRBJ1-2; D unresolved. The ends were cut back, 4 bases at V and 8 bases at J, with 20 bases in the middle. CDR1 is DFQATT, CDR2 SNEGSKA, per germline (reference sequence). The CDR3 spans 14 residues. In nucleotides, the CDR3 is TGCAGTGCTAAACCAGAGGGTCCGACGGGGGGCTACACCTTC. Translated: CSAKPEGPTGGYTF.

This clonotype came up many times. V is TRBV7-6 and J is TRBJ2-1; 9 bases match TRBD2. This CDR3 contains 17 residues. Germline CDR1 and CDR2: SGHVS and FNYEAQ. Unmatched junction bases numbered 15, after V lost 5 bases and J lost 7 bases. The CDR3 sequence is CASSPGGASSGVNEQFF. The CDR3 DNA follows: TGTGCCAGCAGCCCCGGCGGGGCGTCTAGCGGGGTGAATGAGCAGTTCTTC. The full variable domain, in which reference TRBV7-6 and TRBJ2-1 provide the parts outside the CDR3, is GAGVSQSPRYKVTKRGQDVALRCDPISGHVSLYWYRQALGQGPEFLTYFNYEAQQDKSGLPNDRFSAERPEGSISTLTIQRTEQRDSAMYRCASSPGGASSGVNEQFFGPGTRLTVL.

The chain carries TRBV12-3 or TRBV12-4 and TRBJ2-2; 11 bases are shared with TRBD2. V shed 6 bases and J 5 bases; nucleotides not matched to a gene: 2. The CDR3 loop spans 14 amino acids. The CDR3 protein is CASRIAGGTGELFF. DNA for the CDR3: TGTGCCAGCAGGATAGCGGGGGGGACCGGGGAGCTGTTTTTT.

The CDR3 nucleotides read TGTGCCAGCGGCGCCACCGGGACAGGAAATTCACCCCTCCACTTT. This encodes CASGATGTGNSPLHF. The chain employs TRBV27 and TRBJ1-6; 8 bases line up with TRBD1. Trimming cost V 8 bases and J 7 bases; bases outside gene matches: 10. Germline CDR1 is MNHEY and CDR2 is SMNVEV (reference sequence). The CDR3 is 15 amino acids.

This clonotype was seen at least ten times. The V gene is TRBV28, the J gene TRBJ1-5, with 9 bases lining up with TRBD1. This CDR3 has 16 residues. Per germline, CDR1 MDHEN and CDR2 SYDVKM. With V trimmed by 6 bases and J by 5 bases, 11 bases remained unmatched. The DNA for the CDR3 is TGTGCCAGCAGCCACCCGACAGGGGGAAACTATCAGCCCCAGCATTTT. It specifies CASSHPTGGNYQPQHF.

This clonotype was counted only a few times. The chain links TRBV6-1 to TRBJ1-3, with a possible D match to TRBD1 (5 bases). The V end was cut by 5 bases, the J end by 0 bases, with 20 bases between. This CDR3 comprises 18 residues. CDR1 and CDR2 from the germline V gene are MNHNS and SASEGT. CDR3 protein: CASSKETGTAISGNTIYF. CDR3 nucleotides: TGTGCCAGCAGTAAAGAAACCGGGACGGCCATCTCTGGAAACACCATATATTTT.

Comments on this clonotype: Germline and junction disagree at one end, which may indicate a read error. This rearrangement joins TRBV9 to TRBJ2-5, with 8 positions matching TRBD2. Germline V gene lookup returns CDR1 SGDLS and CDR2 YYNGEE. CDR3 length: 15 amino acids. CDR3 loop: CASSFRSGNQGTQYF. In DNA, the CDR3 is TGTGCCAGCAGCTTCCGTAGCGGGAATCAAGGGACCCAGTACTTC.

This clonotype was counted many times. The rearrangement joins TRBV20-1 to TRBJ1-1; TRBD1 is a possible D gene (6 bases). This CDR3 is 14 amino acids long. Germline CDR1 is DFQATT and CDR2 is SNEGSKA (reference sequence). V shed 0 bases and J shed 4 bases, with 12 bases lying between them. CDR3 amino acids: CSARDTGLITEAFF. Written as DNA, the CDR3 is TGCAGTGCTAGAGATACAGGGTTGATCACTGAAGCTTTCTTT.

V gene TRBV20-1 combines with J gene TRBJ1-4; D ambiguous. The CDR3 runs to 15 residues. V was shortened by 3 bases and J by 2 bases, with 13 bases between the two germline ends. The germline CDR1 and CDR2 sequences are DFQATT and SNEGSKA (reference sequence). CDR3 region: CSASPEGSTNEKLFF. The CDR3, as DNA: TGCAGTGCTAGTCCCGAGGGAAGTACTAATGAAAAACTGTTTTTT.